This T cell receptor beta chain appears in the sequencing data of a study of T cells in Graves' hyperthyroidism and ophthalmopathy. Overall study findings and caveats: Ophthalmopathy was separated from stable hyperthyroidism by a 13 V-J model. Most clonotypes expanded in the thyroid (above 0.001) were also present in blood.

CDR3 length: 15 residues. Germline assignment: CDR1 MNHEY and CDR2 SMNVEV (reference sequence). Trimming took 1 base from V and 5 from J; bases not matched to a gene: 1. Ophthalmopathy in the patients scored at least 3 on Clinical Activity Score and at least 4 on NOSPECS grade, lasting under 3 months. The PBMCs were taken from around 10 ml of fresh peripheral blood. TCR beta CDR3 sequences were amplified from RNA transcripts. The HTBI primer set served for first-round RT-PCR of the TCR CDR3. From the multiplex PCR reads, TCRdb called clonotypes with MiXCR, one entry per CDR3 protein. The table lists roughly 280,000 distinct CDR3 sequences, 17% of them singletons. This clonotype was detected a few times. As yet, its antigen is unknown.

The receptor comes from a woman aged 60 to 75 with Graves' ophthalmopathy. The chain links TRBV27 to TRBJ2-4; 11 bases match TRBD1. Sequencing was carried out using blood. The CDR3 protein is CASSLWGQGENIQYF. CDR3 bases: TGTGCCAGCAGTTTATGGGGACAGGGGGAAAACATTCAGTACTTC.